This T cell receptor (beta chain) was observed in a study of cytotoxic CD8 clonotypes in ibrutinib-treated CLL. Study details: The patients comprised about a dozen relapsed/refractory and about 15 treatment-naive cases, approximately 18 IGHV unmutated. Responses comprised about 24 partial and 2 complete; at median approximately six years, roughly 14 remained remitted and about 12 progressed.

Trimming took off 7 bases at V and 0 bases at J, with 13 bases between the two ends. Per the germline V gene, CDR1 is MNHEY and CDR2 is SMNVEV (reference sequence). This CDR3 region has 15 residues. A remark on this clone: Its antigen is still unknown.

General study findings and limits: The clonality rise at ibrutinib response reflected private clonotype expansion.

Here immunoSEQ multiplex PCR was the method, and the copy in TCRdb shows in-frame clones only, minus some. The table has around 250,000 clones, 60% to 75% seen once. The V gene is TRBV27, the J gene TRBJ2-1; D gene uncertain. The TCR sequence derives from a human donor with chronic lymphocytic leukemia. The material sequenced was PBMCs, taken after 24 months of ibrutinib treatment. CDR3 loop: CASTLGISSYNEQFF. Here the CDR3 DNA reads TGTGCCAGCACTTTGGGGATTAGCTCCTACAATGAGCAGTTCTTC.